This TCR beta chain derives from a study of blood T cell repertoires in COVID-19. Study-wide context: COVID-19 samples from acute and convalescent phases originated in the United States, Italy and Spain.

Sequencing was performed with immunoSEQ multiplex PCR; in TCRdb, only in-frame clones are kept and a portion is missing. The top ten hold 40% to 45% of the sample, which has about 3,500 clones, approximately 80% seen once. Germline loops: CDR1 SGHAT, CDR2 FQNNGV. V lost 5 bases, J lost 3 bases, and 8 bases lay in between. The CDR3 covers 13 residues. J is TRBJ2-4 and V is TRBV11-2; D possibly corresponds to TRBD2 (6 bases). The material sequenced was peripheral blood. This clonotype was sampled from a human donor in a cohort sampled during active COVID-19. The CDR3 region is CASSAGYKNIQYF. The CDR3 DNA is TGTGCCAGCAGCGCGGGGTACAAAAACATTCAGTACTTC. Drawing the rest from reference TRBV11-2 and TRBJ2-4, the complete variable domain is EAGVAQSPRYKIIEKRQSVAFWCNPISGHATLYWYQQILGQGPKLLIQFQNNGVVDDSQLPKDRFSAERLKGVDSTLKIQPAKLEDSAVYLCASSAGYKNIQYFGAGTRLSVL.